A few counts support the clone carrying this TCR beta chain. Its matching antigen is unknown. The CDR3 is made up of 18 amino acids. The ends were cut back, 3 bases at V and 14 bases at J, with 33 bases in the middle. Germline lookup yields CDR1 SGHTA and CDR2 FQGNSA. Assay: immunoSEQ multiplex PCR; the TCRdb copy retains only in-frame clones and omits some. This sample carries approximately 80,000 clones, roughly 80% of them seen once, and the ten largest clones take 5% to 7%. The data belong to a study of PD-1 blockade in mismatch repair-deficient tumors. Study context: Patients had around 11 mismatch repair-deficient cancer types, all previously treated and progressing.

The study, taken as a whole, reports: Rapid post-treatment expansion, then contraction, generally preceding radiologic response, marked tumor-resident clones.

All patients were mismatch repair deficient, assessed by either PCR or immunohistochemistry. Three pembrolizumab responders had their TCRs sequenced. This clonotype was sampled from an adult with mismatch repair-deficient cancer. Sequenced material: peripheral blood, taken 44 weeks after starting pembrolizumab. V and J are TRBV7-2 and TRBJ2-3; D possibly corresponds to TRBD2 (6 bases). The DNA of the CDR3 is TGTGCCAGCAGCTTTCTCAGAGACCCTGGGGGGTCATTGGTCACTCGGTATTTT. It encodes CASSFLRDPGGSLVTRYF. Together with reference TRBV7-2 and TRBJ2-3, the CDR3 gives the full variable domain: GAGVSQSPSNKVTEKGKDVELRCDPISGHTALYWYRQSLGQGLEFLIYFQGNSAPDKSGLPSDRFSAERTGGSVSTLTIQRTQQEDSAVYLCASSFLRDPGGSLVTRYFGPGTRLTVL.